These 17 T cell receptor beta chains originate from one sample sequenced in a study of T-cell reconstitution after alpha-beta-depleted transplantation in children. The TCRbeta library was prepared with unique molecular identifiers. Each CDR3 protein is one row after TCRdb ran MiXCR on the PCR reads. This sample has 450,000 to 550,000 distinct CDR3 sequences, with over 9.5% found just once. The source material was PBMCs, mostly from graft donor cells, sampled 180 days after TCRalphabeta/CD19-depleted stem cell transplant. Receptors originate from a female patient aged 2 to 10 who had a stem cell transplant for aplastic anemia, so the T cells may come from the graft donor.

In its sample, this clonotype was seen many times. The chain has TRBV12-3 or TRBV12-4 and TRBJ1-2, with D possibly TRBD1 on 6 matching bases. Trimming took 3 bases from V and 8 from J, leaving 16 bases between them. The CDR3 extends over 14 amino acids. The CDR3 DNA reads as TGTGCCAGCAGTTTTCGGGGGCAGCCAGGGGGCTACACCTTC. It codes for CASSFRGQPGGYTF.

This clonotype was observed a few times. This chain connects TRBV6-5 to TRBJ2-7; 8 bases map to TRBD1. V shed 3 bases, J shed 4 bases, and the junction held 8 bases outside the gene matches. The CDR3 contains 15 residues. Germline values: CDR1 MNHEY, CDR2 SVGAGI. The CDR3 bases are TGTGCCAGCAGTTATAGGCCAGGGGGCCCATACGAGCAGTACTTC. It codes for CASSYRPGGPYEQYF.

This clonotype appeared a few times. The chain uses TRBV7-6 and TRBJ2-2, with D perhaps being TRBD1 or TRBD2 (5 bases each). Germline V CDR1 and CDR2: SGHVS, FNYEAQ. The V end was cut by 5 bases, the J end by 6 bases, with 13 bases between. There are 14 residues in the CDR3. The CDR3 DNA reads TGTGCCAGCAGCACCGGGACCTCAGCCGGGGAGCTGTTTTTT. It codes for CASSTGTSAGELFF.

This clonotype showed up many times. This chain connects TRBV29-1 to TRBJ2-7, with a possible D match to TRBD2 (6 bases). The V end lost 4 bases, the J end lost 4 bases, and 11 bases lay between the germline ends. CDR3 length: 12 amino acids. Germline CDR1 SQVTM, CDR2 ANQGSEA. For the CDR3, the DNA is TGCAGCGTTGTACGCGGGGCTTACGAGCAGTACTTC. Its protein is CSVVRGAYEQYF.

This clonotype appeared many times. This chain uses TRBV6-5 with TRBJ2-5; D possibly corresponds to TRBD1 (5 bases). Germline lookup yields CDR1 MNHEY and CDR2 SVGAGI. V gave up 0 bases and J gave up 4 bases, with 12 bases separating them. The CDR3 length is 15 residues. Written as DNA, the CDR3 is TGTGCCAGCAGTTACTCTACAGGTCTGGGAGAGACCCAGTACTTC. This sequence encodes CASSYSTGLGETQYF.

Here the CDR3 DNA reads TGTGCCAGCAGCCCCTGGGCCGGGTCCGATACGCAGTATTTT. It codes for CASSPWAGSDTQYF. This chain links TRBV5-4 with TRBJ2-3; no clear D gene. The CDR3 has 14 amino acids. Germline assignment: CDR1 SGHNT and CDR2 YYREEE (reference sequence). The V and J ends lost 4 bases and 6 bases respectively, with 15 bases between them. Looking up the rest from reference TRBV5-4 and TRBJ2-3 gives the full variable domain: ETGVTQSPTHLIKTRGQQVTLRCSSQSGHNTVSWYQQALGQGPQFIFQYYREEENGRGNFPPRFSGLQFPNYSSELNVNALELDDSALYLCASSPWAGSDTQYFGPGTRLTVL.

This clonotype came up many times. V usage is TRBV29-1 and J usage is TRBJ2-5; TRBD1 matches 8 bases. The CDR3 extends over 12 amino acids. Germline loops: CDR1 SQVTM, CDR2 ANQGSEA. J was trimmed by 4 bases and V by 5 bases; bases with no gene match: 3. In DNA, the CDR3 is TGCAGCGTTCCTGACAGGGGAGAGACCCAGTACTTC. Residues: CSVPDRGETQYF.

This clonotype came up a few times. The chain couples TRBV14 to TRBJ2-2; maybe TRBD2 (5 bases). Germline V gene sequence: CDR1 SGHDN, CDR2 FVKESK. Trimming removed 1 base from V and 5 bases from J, with 14 bases in between. This CDR3 has 16 residues. CDR3 nucleotide sequence: TGTGCCAGCAGCCAAGGACTCCCGGGAACAACCGGGGAGCTGTTTTTT. It translates to CASSQGLPGTTGELFF.

The V call is TRBV3-1, the J call TRBJ2-1; D remains ambiguous. The CDR3 spans 12 residues. V was clipped by 1 base and J by 9 bases, with 7 bases between them. Looked up from germline, CDR1 is LGHDT and CDR2 is YNNKEL (reference sequence). CDR3 region: CASSQVDTEQFF. The CDR3 coding sequence is TGTGCCAGCAGCCAAGTGGATACTGAGCAGTTCTTC.

This clonotype appeared many times. The V and J genes are TRBV5-1 and TRBJ2-3; 9 bases line up with TRBD2. The trim removed 0 bases at V and 1 base at J, leaving 3 bases unmatched. Germline CDR1 SGHRS, CDR2 YFSETQ. There are 16 residues in the CDR3. CDR3 DNA sequence: TGCGCCAGCAGCTTGGTAGCGGGAGCCGGCACAGATACGCAGTATTTT. Translation: CASSLVAGAGTDTQYF.

V gene TRBV18 combines with J gene TRBJ1-2, with D perhaps TRBD1 (5 bases). The CDR3 runs 15 residues. The germline gives CDR1 KGHSH, CDR2 LQKENI. V was pared by 3 bases and J by 8 bases, with 19 bases between. The CDR3 reads CASSPAIQVRAGYTF. The CDR3 DNA sequence: TGTGCCAGCTCACCCGCGATACAGGTTCGGGCCGGCTACACCTTC.

V gene TRBV28 combines with J gene TRBJ1-2; D possibly corresponds to TRBD1 (5 bases). The CDR3 runs 14 residues. Trimming pared 3 bases from V and 4 bases from J, leaving 12 bases between. The V gene's germline CDR1 is MDHEN and CDR2 SYDVKM. CDR3 nucleotide sequence: TGTGCCAGCAGTTTCCCAGGGTGGGGCTATGGCTACACCTTC. Amino acid sequence: CASSFPGWGYGYTF.

This clonotype was seen ten or more times. The V gene is TRBV21-1, the J gene TRBJ2-1; TRBD1 is taken as the D call from the table, unchecked against the DNA. TRBV21-1 is a recognized pseudogene. CDR3 size: 15 residues. In DNA, the CDR3 is TGTGCCAGCAGCAAAAGGGGGACCAGTAACAATGAGCAGTTCTTC. This gives the protein CASSKRGTSNNEQFF.

This clonotype was seen more than once but under ten times. The gene calls are TRBV6-2 or TRBV6-3 and TRBJ1-1; D ambiguous. The CDR3 sequence is 12 residues long. V was pared by 6 bases and J by 7 bases, with 12 bases between. Germline CDR1 reads MNHEY; CDR2 reads SVGEGT. Here the CDR3 reads CASSRPVGEAFF. CDR3 sequence (DNA): TGTGCCAGCAGCCGGCCCGTGGGTGAAGCTTTCTTT.

The chain combines TRBV20-1 with TRBJ2-1, with D possibly TRBD2 on 5 matching bases. This CDR3 contains 17 residues. V lost 0 bases to trimming and J lost 7 bases, with 22 bases between them. CDR1 is DFQATT, CDR2 SNEGSKA, per germline (reference sequence). CDR3 residues: CSARDLSHLDSWNEQFF. The CDR3 region has the DNA TGCAGTGCTAGAGATCTTAGCCACCTGGACTCCTGGAATGAGCAGTTCTTC.

The table lists this clonotype with a few counts. V is TRBV11-1 and J is TRBJ2-7; TRBD1 might be the D (5 bases). This CDR3 spans 13 amino acids. The V gene lost 3 bases and the J gene lost 2 bases, with 8 bases spanning the gap. Germline V lookup: CDR1 SGHAT, CDR2 FQDESV (reference sequence). For the CDR3, the DNA is TGTGCCAGCAGCTTCAGGGTTGCCTACGAGCAGTACTTC. This encodes CASSFRVAYEQYF.

This clonotype was counted a few times. The chain employs TRBV3-1 and TRBJ1-1, with a tentative D call TRBD1 (6 bases). Trimming stripped 3 bases from V and 1 base from J, with 9 bases between. Germline CDR1 and CDR2: LGHDT and YNNKEL (reference sequence). This CDR3 contains 14 residues. CDR3 DNA: TGTGCCAGCAGCCAGGGGGGCTGGAACACTGAAGCTTTCTTT. Amino acid sequence: CASSQGGWNTEAFF.